The T cell receptor (beta chain) under discussion was sequenced for a study of CXCR3-negative and CXCR3-positive naive CD8 T cells. Study outcomes and limitations: For CXCR3-positive naive cells, TRB CDR3s were more hydrophobic than those of CXCR3-negative naive cells. The study found CXCR3 expression partially decreased after cryopreservation and ran most assays on fresh PBMCs.

Notes on this clonotype: What it recognizes is unknown.

Carrying UMI labels, the TRB cDNA libraries were prepared through 5' RACE. With the 5' RACE reads reprocessed, TCRdb shows one record per CDR3 protein and no DNA. In all, the sample yields about 41,000 distinct CDR3 sequences. Sequencing input: naive CXCR3- CD8+ T cells from blood. Subset denoted: CD45RO-CCR7+CD27+CD95- naive CD8+ T cells lacking CXCR3 (TNR3-). The sequence derives from a human donor in good health. Some clones in this sample may be carry-over from other donors' samples.

The CDR3 sequence: CASSLGHPQPLHF. V is TRBV7-2 and J is TRBJ1-6; as DNA is missing, the TRBD1 call by TCRdb cannot be tested. The germline V gene encodes CDR1 SGHTA and CDR2 FQGNSA. The CDR3 loop spans 13 amino acids.